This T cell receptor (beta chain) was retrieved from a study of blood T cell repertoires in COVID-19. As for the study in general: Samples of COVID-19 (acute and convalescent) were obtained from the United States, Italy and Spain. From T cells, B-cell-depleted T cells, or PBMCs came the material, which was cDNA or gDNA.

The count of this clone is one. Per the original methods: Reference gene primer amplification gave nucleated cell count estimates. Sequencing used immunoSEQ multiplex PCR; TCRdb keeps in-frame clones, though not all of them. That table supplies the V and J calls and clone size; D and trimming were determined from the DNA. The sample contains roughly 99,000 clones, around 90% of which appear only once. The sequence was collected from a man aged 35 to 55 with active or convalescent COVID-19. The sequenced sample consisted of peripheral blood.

The CDR3 DNA is TGTGCCTGGAGCCCCCTTGCGGGGAGGGGCACTGAAGCTTTCTTT. Its translation: CAWSPLAGRGTEAFF. The J gene is TRBJ1-1, the V gene TRBV30, with D tentatively TRBD1 (5 bases). Deletions cut 3 bases from V and 4 bases from J, with 18 bases between. Germline-derived CDR1 and CDR2 are GTSNPN and SVGIG (reference sequence). The CDR3 contains 15 residues.